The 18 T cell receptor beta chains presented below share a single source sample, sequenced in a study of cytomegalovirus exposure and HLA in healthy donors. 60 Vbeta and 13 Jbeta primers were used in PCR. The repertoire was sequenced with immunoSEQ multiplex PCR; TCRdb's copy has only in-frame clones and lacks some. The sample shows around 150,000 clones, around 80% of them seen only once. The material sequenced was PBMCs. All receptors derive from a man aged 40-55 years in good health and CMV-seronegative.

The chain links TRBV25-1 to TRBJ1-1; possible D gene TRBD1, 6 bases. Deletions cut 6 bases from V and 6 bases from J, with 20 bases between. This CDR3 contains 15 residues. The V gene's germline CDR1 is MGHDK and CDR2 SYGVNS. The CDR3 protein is CASSPLDRQRAEAFF. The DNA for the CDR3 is TGTGCCAGCAGCCCCCTCGACAGGCAGAGGGCTGAAGCTTTCTTT.

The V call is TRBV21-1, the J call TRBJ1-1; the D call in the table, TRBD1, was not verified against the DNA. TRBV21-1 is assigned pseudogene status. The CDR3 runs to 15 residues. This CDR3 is CASSPSRQGRTEAFF. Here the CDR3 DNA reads TGTGCCAGCAGCCCAAGCAGACAGGGGCGGACTGAAGCTTTCTTT.

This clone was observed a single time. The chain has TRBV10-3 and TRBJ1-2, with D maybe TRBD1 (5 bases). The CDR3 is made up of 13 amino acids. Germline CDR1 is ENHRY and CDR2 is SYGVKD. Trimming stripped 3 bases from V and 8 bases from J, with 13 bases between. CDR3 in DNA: TGTGCCATCAGTGACGGGGGGGTGGACGGCTACACCTTC. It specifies CAISDGGVDGYTF.

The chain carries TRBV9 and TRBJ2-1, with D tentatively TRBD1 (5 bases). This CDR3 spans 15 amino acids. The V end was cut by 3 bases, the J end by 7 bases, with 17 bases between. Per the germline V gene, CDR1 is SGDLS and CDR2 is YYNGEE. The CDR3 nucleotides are TGTGCCAGCAGCGATAGGGGTTTTAGGGCGAATGAGCAGTTCTTC. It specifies CASSDRGFRANEQFF.

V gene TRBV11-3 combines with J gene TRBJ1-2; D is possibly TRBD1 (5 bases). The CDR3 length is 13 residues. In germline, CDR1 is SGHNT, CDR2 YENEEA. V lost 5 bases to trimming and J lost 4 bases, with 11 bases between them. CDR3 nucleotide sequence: TGTGCCAGCAGCGGCAGGGAGGGCTATGGCTACACCTTC. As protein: CASSGREGYGYTF. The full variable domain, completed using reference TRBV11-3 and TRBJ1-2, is EAGVVQSPRYKIIEKKQPVAFWCNPISGHNTLYWYLQNLGQGPELLIRYENEEAVDDSQLPKDRFSAERLKGVDSTLKIQPAELGDSAVYLCASSGREGYGYTFGSGTRLTVV.

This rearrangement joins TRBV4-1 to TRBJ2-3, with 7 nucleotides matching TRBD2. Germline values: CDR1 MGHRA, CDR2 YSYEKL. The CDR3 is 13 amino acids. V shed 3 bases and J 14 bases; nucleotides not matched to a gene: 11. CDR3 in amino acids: CASSQNSGVSLYF. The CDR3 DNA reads TGCGCCAGCAGCCAGAACAGCGGGGTGAGTTTGTATTTT.

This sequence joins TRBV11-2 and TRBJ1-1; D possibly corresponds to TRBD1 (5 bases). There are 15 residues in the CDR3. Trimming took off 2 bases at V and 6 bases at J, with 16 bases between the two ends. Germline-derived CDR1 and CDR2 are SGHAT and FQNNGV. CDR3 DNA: TGTGCCAGCAGCTTATTATTCAACAGGTCTCCTGAAGCTTTCTTT. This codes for CASSLLFNRSPEAFF.

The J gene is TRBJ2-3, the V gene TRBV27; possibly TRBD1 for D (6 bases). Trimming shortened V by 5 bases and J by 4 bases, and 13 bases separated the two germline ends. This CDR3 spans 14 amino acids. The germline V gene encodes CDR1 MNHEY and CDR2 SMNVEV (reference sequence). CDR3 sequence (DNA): TGTGCCAGCAGTCTTACAGGGAGCTCAGATACGCAGTATTTT. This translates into CASSLTGSSDTQYF.

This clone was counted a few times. The CDR3 nucleotides are TGTGCCAGCAGCCAAGCGGGACAGGAACACGAGCAGTACTTC. Protein sequence: CASSQAGQEHEQYF. The chain has TRBV4-2 and TRBJ2-7, with TRBD1 identical over 8 bases. Germline loops: CDR1 LGHNA, CDR2 YNFKEQ. V shed 1 base and J 5 bases; nucleotides not matched to a gene: 4. This CDR3 has 14 residues.

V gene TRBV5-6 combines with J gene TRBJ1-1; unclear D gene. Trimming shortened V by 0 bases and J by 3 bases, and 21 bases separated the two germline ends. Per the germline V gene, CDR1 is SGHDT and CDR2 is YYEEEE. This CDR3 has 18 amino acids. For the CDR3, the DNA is TGTGCCAGCAGCTTGGAACGAGGGTTGACGACCTGGGACACTGAAGCTTTCTTT. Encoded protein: CASSLERGLTTWDTEAFF.

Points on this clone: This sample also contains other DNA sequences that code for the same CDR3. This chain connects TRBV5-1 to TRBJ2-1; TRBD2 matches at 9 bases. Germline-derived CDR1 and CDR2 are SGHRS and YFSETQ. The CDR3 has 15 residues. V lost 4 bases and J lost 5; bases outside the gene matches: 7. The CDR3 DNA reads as TGCGCCAGCAGCGTGGGACTAGCAGGCCACAATGAGCAGTTCTTC. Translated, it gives CASSVGLAGHNEQFF.

CDR3 nucleotide sequence: TGTGCCAGCAGCCAAGGGGGCGGGGGCCACACAGATACGCAGTATTTT. Amino acid sequence: CASSQGGGGHTDTQYF. The J gene is TRBJ2-3, the V gene TRBV14; tentatively, D is TRBD2 (7 bases). The germline gives CDR1 SGHDN, CDR2 FVKESK. The CDR3 runs to 16 residues. Trimming left V 1 base short and J 2 bases short, with 13 bases between.

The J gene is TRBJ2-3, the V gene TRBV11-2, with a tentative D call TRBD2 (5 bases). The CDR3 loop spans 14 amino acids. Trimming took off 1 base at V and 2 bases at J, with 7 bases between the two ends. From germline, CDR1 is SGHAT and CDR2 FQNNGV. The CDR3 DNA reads TGTGCCAGCAGCTTAGGAGACTACACAGATACGCAGTATTTT. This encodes CASSLGDYTDTQYF.

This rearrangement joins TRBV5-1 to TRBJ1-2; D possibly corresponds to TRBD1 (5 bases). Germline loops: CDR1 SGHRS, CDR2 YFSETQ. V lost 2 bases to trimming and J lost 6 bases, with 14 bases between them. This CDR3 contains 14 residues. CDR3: CASSLIDSIDGYTF. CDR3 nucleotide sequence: TGCGCCAGCAGCTTAATTGACAGTATCGATGGCTACACCTTC.

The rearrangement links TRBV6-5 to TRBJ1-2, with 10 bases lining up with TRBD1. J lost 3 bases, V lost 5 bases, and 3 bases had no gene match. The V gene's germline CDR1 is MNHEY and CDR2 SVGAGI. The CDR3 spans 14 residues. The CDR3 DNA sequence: TGTGCCAGCAGTCGGACAGGGGGTGACTATGGCTACACCTTC. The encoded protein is CASSRTGGDYGYTF.

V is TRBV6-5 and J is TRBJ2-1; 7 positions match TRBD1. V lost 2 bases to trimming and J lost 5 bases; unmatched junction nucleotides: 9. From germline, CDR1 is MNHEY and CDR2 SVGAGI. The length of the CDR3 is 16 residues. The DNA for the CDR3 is TGTGCCAGCAGTTACCGTACCGGGACAGCCGACAATGAGCAGTTCTTC. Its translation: CASSYRTGTADNEQFF.

CDR3 residues: CASSHRSQGAEQYF. The DNA for the CDR3 is TGCGCCAGCAGTCATCGTTCCCAGGGGGCCGAGCAGTACTTC. The rearrangement uses TRBV23-1 and TRBJ2-7; TRBD1 matches at 8 bases. TRBV23-1 is recorded as an ORF, its role being uncertain. J was trimmed by 6 bases and V by 3 bases; bases with no gene match: 7. There are 14 residues in the CDR3.

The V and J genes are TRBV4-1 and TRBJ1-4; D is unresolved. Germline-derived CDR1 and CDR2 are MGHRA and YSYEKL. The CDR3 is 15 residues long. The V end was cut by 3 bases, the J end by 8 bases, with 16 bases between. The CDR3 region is CASSQVLGRREKLFF. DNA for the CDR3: TGCGCCAGCAGCCAGGTATTAGGGAGAAGAGAAAAACTGTTTTTT.